The following is a T cell receptor (beta chain) sequence with its context. Its antigen target is currently unknown. Base qualities are not at hand, and no much larger clone is one base apart. The source of the sample is a study of T-cell memory formation after mild COVID-19 (dated by TCRdb to the early 2020s). About the study as a whole: TCR sequence clusters from the two donors were found to be largely donor specific. Longitudinal TCRalpha and TCRbeta repertoire sequencing tracked T-cell clones expanding and contracting after mild COVID-19 in two donors. Two young, previously healthy adult volunteers, one female and one male, were included in the cohort.

Instrument on record: Illumina NovaSeq 6000. TCRalpha and TCRbeta cDNA libraries were built by 5'RACE with constant-segment primers, adding sample barcodes and unique molecular identifiers. RNA was extracted from every sample with Trizol reagent. Libraries were amplified in two PCR steps, with a second sample barcode and Illumina TruSeq adapters added in the second step. The libraries were sequenced on an Illumina NovaSeq using 2 x 150 bp paired-end reads. Under the source paper's analysis protocol: The reads were demultiplexed and collapsed into UMI-guided consensus sequences using migec v1.2.7. Using mixcr v2.1.11, the UMI consensuses were aligned to TRA and TRB V and J templates and assembled into clonotypes. A clonotype was counted as expanded or contracted only when both edgeR and NoisET called the clonotype significant, with the noise models trained on biological replicates. For edgeR calls, the thresholds were a false discovery rate-adjusted p below 0.01 and a log2 fold-change of 1. As an exploratory analysis of dynamics, max-normalized trajectories of the 1000 most abundant clonotypes were examined by PCA with hierarchical clustering. Separately sequenced CD4+ and CD8+ repertoires were used to assign a CD4 or CD8 phenotype to each responding clone. The public reads were quality trimmed at Q25 with fastp and then assembled into clones with MiXCR by TCRdb, keeping productive beta chains. Each record represents a unique CDR3 protein, reported with the most common genes and DNA among its rows. TCRdb, rather than the study authors, made the V and J calls. A total of approximately 110,000 distinct CDR3 sequences appear in this sample, about 24% of them only once. The ten largest clones take up roughly 37% of the sample.

Ficoll-Paque density gradient centrifugation was the method used to isolate PBMCs. Overall study results and their limits: SARS-CoV-2 specificity was not confirmed for the second-wave clones peaking on day 37. The detection of some responding clones in pre-infection memory suggests that pre-existing cross-reactive memory T cells joined the SARS-CoV-2 response. Only two mild cases were covered by the study, and larger cohorts that include severe cases with pre-infection samples were considered necessary. From day 15 to 85, contracting clones showed balanced CD4/CD8 phenotypes, whereas a second wave of clones that expanded from day 15 to 37 leaned towards CD4+. Contracting CD4+ clones were located mainly in the CM and EM memory subsets, whereas CD8+ clones were found to be enriched in EMRA.

Via the germline V gene (reference sequence), CDR1 is SEHNR and CDR2 FQNEAQ. Taken from cysteine to phenylalanine, the CDR3 has 14 residues. Only the CDR3 DNA is retained, 42 bases long and in frame from the first base. V trim: 2 bases; J trim: 8 bases; unmatched bases: 5. This TCR was sampled from a man between 18 and 29 years old who had mild COVID-19 (a few samples of this study predate the infection). The sample titles of this study are shuffled in the database, so cell type and time point are left out; the donor was told from shared clones. The specimen was PBMCs or a T cell subset sorted from them (not recorded which). The chain couples TRBV7-9 to TRBJ2-1, and 8 bases in between align with TRBD1. The CDR3 is CASSLTTGVDEQFF. The nucleotide sequence reads TGTGCCAGCAGCTTAACGACAGGGGTTGATGAGCAGTTCTTC.